The 20 T cell receptor beta chains below were found in one sample sequenced in a study of T cell responses to AZD1222 COVID-19 vaccine. Generated by immunoSEQ multiplex PCR, the TCRdb table keeps only in-frame clones and is missing some. This table holds 45,000 to 55,000 clones, about 80% found once. This material consisted of peripheral blood, taken on day 0 of AZD1222 vaccination. Source of these receptors: an adult in good health.

The chain is built from TRBV27 and TRBJ1-5; the D is unclear. V lost 4 bases to trimming and J lost 2 bases, with 12 bases between them. Germline V gene data show CDR1 as MNHEY and CDR2 as SMNVEV (reference sequence). This CDR3 spans 15 amino acids. DNA for the CDR3: TGTGCCAGCAGTTCGCTGGGAACCGGCAATCAGCCCCAGCATTTT. Protein product: CASSSLGTGNQPQHF.

This clone was counted once. The chain employs TRBV2 and TRBJ1-1, with 9 positions matching TRBD1. The CDR3 has 13 amino acids. CDR1 and CDR2 (germline): SNHLY, FYNNEI. J gave up 3 bases and V 6 bases, and 2 bases lay outside the gene matches. The CDR3 reads CASRTGGYTEAFF. CDR3 nucleotides: TGTGCCAGCAGGACAGGGGGGTACACTGAAGCTTTCTTT.

This clone has at least ten counts. The chain joins TRBV28 to TRBJ1-5; tentative D call: TRBD1 (6 bases). V lost 5 bases to trimming and J lost 4 bases, with 15 bases between them. CDR1 is MDHEN and CDR2 is SYDVKM in the germline V gene. The CDR3 sequence is 15 residues long. The CDR3 loop is CASSLFTGTNQPQHF. Here the CDR3 DNA reads TGTGCCAGCAGTCTCTTCACAGGGACTAATCAGCCCCAGCATTTT.

The chain is built from TRBV11-2 and TRBJ1-4, with D tentatively TRBD1 (6 bases). V shed 2 bases and J shed 7 bases, with 11 bases lying between them. Germline V gives CDR1 SGHAT, CDR2 FQNNGV. The CDR3 has 14 residues. CDR3 nucleotide sequence: TGTGCCAGCAGCTTACCAGGGGAGGGTGAAAAACTGTTTTTT. Residues: CASSLPGEGEKLFF.

In its sample, this clone was seen once. The V call is TRBV9, the J call TRBJ2-1; D is possibly TRBD1 (6 bases). This CDR3 is built from 14 residues. V lost 3 bases to trimming and J lost 3 bases, with 10 bases between them. Per germline, CDR1 SGDLS and CDR2 YYNGEE. CDR3 protein: CASSASDSYNEQFF. CDR3 sequence (DNA): TGTGCCAGCAGCGCCTCGGACAGCTACAATGAGCAGTTCTTC.

The J gene is TRBJ2-5, the V gene TRBV11-1, with TRBD1 matching over 9 bases. The V segment lost 1 base and the J segment 7 bases; nucleotides outside the gene matches: 4. The CDR3 is made up of 14 amino acids. Germline CDR1 and CDR2: SGHAT and FQDESV (reference sequence). The CDR3 DNA is TGTGCCAGCAGCTTAGACACAGGGGGCGCGACCCAGTACTTC. This sequence encodes CASSLDTGGATQYF.

CDR3 region: CATLSREGTGELFF. DNA for the CDR3: TGTGCCACCCTGAGCAGGGAGGGCACCGGGGAGCTGTTTTTT. The chain uses TRBV24-1 and TRBJ2-2; 7 nucleotides match TRBD2. Trimming cost V 9 bases and J 4 bases; bases outside gene matches: 7. Germline CDR1 reads KGHDR; CDR2 reads SFDVKD. The CDR3 totals 14 residues.

The chain uses TRBV19 and TRBJ2-3; D not certain. Germline lookup yields CDR1 LNHDA and CDR2 SQIVND (reference sequence). The CDR3 contains 16 residues. The germline V and J ends were trimmed by 1 base and 2 bases, with 13 bases remaining between them. The CDR3 region is CASSIVSGLLTDTQYF. In DNA, the CDR3 is TGTGCCAGTAGTATAGTTTCAGGTCTTCTCACAGATACGCAGTATTTT.

The chain carries TRBV4-2 and TRBJ2-3; 7 nucleotides align to TRBD1. V shed 4 bases and J 1 base; nucleotides not matched to a gene: 5. The CDR3 runs to 15 residues. Germline V gives CDR1 LGHNA, CDR2 YNFKEQ. DNA of the CDR3: TGTGCCAGCAGCCGACAGGGTGGCGGCACAGATACGCAGTATTTT. Encoded protein: CASSRQGGGTDTQYF.

This chain uses TRBV2 with TRBJ1-5; D remains unclear. The CDR3 is 15 amino acids. Germline assignment: CDR1 SNHLY and CDR2 FYNNEI. The ends were cut back, 2 bases at V and 2 bases at J, with 10 bases in the middle. The CDR3 nucleotides read TGTGCCAGCAGTGAAAGACTAAACGGCAATCAGCCCCAGCATTTT. It translates to CASSERLNGNQPQHF.

The chain joins TRBV7-2 to TRBJ2-3; D not certain. Germline-derived CDR1 and CDR2 are SGHTA and FQGNSA. The CDR3 is 12 residues long. The V end was cut by 1 base, the J end by 7 bases, with 6 bases between. CDR3 nucleotide sequence: TGTGCCAGCAGCTTAGGAGAGAATACGCAGTATTTT. Its protein product is CASSLGENTQYF.

This clone was recorded a few times. The chain has TRBV10-3 and TRBJ1-5, with D unresolved. Germline CDR1 is ENHRY and CDR2 is SYGVKD. CDR3 length: 12 amino acids. With 8 bases removed from V and 3 bases from J, the gap between germline ends came to 8 bases. This CDR3 is CAIGPANQPQHF. Written as DNA, the CDR3 is TGTGCCATCGGGCCAGCCAATCAGCCCCAGCATTTT.

The J gene is TRBJ2-3, the V gene TRBV7-2; no clear D gene. The V and J ends lost 3 bases and 4 bases respectively, with 14 bases between them. CDR3 length: 15 residues. Germline V lookup: CDR1 SGHTA, CDR2 FQGNSA. In nucleotides, the CDR3 is TGTGCCAGCAGCTTCAGGTCAGCCAGACCAGATACGCAGTATTTT. Encoded protein: CASSFRSARPDTQYF.

The chain joins TRBV19 to TRBJ2-5; 11 nucleotides agree with TRBD1. This CDR3 spans 15 amino acids. V was pared by 5 bases and J by 10 bases, with 12 bases of the junction left unmatched. Per the germline V gene, CDR1 is LNHDA and CDR2 is SQIVND (reference sequence). The CDR3 coding sequence is TGTGCCAGTAGTCCAGGAGGGACAGGGGGGAGCGTCCAGTACTTC. Amino acid sequence: CASSPGGTGGSVQYF.

This rearrangement joins TRBV5-6 to TRBJ1-1; D ambiguous. The CDR3 sequence is 16 residues long. V was cut by 0 bases and J by 1 base, with 13 bases left in between. Germline V CDR1 and CDR2: SGHDT, YYEEEE. CDR3 sequence: CASSLVPVARNTEAFF. CDR3 nucleotides: TGTGCCAGCAGCTTGGTGCCCGTTGCGCGGAACACTGAAGCTTTCTTT.

The chain couples TRBV19 to TRBJ2-7, with 8 bases that match TRBD1. The CDR3 covers 14 residues. V lost 5 bases to trimming and J lost 2 bases; unmatched junction nucleotides: 5. CDR1 and CDR2 (germline): LNHDA, SQIVND (reference sequence). This CDR3 reads CASSSGTGTYEQYF. The CDR3 DNA reads as TGTGCCAGTAGTTCCGGGACAGGTACCTACGAGCAGTACTTC.

This sequence joins TRBV5-4 and TRBJ1-2; 8 bases line up with TRBD1. After removal of 4 bases from V and 6 bases from J, the junction contained 5 bases not matched to a gene. Germline-derived CDR1 and CDR2 are SGHNT and YYREEE (reference sequence). The CDR3 is 13 residues long. The CDR3 here is CASSARDRHGYTF. In nucleotides, the CDR3 is TGTGCCAGCAGCGCGAGGGACAGGCATGGCTACACCTTC.

This clone appeared a single time. The rearrangement uses TRBV15 and TRBJ1-5; 7 bases match TRBD1. This CDR3 comprises 16 residues. The V gene end was trimmed by 3 bases and the J gene end by 5 bases; junction bases not matched to a gene: 10. Germline CDR1 LNHNV, CDR2 YYDKDF (reference sequence). Written as DNA, the CDR3 is TGTGCCACCAGCAGGGGGGGGACAGCGCAGGATCAGCCCCAGCATTTT. Amino acids: CATSRGGTAQDQPQHF.

This clone was seen a single time. The chain couples TRBV19 to TRBJ2-1, with 10 nucleotides matching TRBD1. Germline V gives CDR1 LNHDA, CDR2 SQIVND (reference sequence). Trimming took 4 bases from V and 0 from J; bases not matched to a gene: 6. The CDR3 extends over 17 amino acids. For the CDR3, the DNA is TGTGCCAGTAGTAGGGGACAGGGGACGGGCTCCTACAATGAGCAGTTCTTC. Its protein product is CASSRGQGTGSYNEQFF.

The V and J genes are TRBV19 and TRBJ2-1, with TRBD2 matching over 8 bases. The CDR3 extends over 16 amino acids. Germline CDR1 and CDR2: LNHDA and SQIVND (reference sequence). V gave up 3 bases and J gave up 0 bases; unmatched junction bases: 4. The CDR3 sequence: CASSIAGGASYNEQFF. CDR3 coding DNA: TGTGCCAGTAGTATCGCGGGGGGCGCCTCCTACAATGAGCAGTTCTTC.